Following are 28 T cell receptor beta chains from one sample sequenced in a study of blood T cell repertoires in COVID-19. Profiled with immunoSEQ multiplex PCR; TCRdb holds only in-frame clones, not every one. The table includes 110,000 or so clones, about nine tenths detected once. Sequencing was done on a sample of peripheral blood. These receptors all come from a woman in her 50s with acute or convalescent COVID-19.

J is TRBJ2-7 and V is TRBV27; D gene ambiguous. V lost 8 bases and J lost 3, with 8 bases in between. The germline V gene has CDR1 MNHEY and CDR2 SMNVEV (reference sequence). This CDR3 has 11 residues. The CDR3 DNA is TGTGCCAGCTCATACAACTACGAGCAGTACTTC. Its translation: CASSYNYEQYF.

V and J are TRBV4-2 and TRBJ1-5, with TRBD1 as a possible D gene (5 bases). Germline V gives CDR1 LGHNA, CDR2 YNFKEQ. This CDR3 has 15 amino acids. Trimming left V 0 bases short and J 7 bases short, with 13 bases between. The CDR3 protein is CASSQDREGRQPQHF. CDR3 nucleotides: TGTGCCAGCAGCCAAGATCGTGAGGGGAGGCAGCCCCAGCATTTT.

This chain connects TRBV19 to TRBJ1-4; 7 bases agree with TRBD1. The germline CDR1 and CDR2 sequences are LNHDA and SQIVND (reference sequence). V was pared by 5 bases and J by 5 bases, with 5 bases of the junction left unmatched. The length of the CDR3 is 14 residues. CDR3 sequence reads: CASSGDSLNEKLFF. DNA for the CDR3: TGTGCCAGTAGTGGGGACAGCTTAAATGAAAAACTGTTTTTT. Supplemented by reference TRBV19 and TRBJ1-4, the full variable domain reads DGGITQSPKYLFRKEGQNVTLSCEQNLNHDAMYWYRQDPGQGLRLIYYSQIVNDFQKGDIAEGYSVSREKKESFPLTVTSAQKNPTAFYLCASSGDSLNEKLFFGSGTQLSVL.

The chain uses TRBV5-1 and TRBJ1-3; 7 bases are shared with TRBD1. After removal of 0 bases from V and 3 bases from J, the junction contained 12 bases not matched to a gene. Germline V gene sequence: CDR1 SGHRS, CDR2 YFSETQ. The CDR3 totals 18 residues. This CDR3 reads CASSLAAAGGFYGNTIYF. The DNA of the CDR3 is TGCGCCAGCAGCTTGGCCGCGGCAGGGGGATTTTATGGAAACACCATATATTTT.

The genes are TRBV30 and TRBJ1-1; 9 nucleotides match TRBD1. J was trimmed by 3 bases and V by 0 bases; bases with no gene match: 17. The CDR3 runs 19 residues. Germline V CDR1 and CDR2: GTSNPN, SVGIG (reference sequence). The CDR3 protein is CAWSVTPPRLTGGHTEAFF. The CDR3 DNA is TGTGCCTGGAGTGTTACCCCTCCGCGGTTGACAGGGGGTCACACTGAAGCTTTCTTT.

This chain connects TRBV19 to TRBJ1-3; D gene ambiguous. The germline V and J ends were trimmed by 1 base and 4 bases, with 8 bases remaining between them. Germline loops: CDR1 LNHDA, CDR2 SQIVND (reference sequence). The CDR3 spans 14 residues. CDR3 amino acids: CASSIGGAGNTIYF. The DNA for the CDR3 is TGTGCCAGTAGTATAGGAGGAGCCGGAAACACCATATATTTT.

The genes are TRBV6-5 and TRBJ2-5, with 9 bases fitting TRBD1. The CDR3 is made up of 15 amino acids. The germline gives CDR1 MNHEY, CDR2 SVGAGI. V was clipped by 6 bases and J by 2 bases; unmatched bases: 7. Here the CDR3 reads CASRGEGQGQETQYF. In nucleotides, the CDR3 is TGTGCCAGCAGAGGAGAGGGACAGGGTCAAGAGACCCAGTACTTC.

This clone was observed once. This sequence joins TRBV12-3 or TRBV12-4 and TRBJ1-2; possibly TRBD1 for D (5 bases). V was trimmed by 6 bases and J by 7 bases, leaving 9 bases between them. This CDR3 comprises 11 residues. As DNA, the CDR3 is TGTGCCAGCAGCCCCGGGGGTGGCTACACCTTC. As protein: CASSPGGGYTF.

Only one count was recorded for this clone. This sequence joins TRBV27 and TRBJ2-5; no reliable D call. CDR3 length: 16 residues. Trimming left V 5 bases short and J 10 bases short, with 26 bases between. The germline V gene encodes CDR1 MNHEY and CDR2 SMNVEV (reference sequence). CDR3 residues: CASSVNAMTPVIDQYF. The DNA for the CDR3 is TGTGCCAGCAGTGTAAACGCGATGACACCGGTCATTGACCAGTACTTC.

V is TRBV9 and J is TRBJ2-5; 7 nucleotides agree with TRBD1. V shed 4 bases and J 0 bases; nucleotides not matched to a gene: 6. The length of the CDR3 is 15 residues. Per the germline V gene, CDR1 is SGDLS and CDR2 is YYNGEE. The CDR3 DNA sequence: TGTGCCAGCAGCTTCCGGACAGGTGACCAAGAGACCCAGTACTTC. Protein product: CASSFRTGDQETQYF.

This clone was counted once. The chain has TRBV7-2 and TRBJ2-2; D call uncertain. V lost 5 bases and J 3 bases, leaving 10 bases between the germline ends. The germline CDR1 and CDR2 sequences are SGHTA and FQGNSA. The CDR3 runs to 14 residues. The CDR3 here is CASSPTTYTGELFF. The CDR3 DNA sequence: TGTGCCAGCAGCCCCACAACCTACACCGGGGAGCTGTTTTTT.

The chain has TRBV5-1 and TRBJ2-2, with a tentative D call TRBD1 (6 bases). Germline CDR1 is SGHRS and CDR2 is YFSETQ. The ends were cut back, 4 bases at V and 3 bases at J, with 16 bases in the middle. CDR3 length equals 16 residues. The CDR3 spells CASSQSGTLYTGELFF. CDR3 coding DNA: TGCGCCAGCAGCCAATCCGGGACATTGTACACCGGGGAGCTGTTTTTT.

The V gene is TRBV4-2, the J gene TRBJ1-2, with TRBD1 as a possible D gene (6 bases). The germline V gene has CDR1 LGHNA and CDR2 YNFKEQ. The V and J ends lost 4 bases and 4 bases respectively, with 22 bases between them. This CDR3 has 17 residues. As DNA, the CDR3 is TGTGCCAGCAGCCCCCCCGAGAAGGGGGTTAAGAGCTATGGCTACACCTTC. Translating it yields CASSPPEKGVKSYGYTF.

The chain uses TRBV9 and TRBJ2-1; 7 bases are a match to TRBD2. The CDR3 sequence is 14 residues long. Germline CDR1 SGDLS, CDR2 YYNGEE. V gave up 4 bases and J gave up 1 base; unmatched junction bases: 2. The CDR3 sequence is CASSPGGSYNEQFF. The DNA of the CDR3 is TGTGCCAGCAGCCCCGGGGGGTCCTACAATGAGCAGTTCTTC.

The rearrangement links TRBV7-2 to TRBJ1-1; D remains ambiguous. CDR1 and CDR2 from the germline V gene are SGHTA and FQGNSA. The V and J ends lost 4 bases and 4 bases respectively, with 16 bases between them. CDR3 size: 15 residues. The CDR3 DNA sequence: TGTGCCAGCAGCTCCCGAGGCCCTTCTGGCACTGAAGCTTTCTTT. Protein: CASSSRGPSGTEAFF.

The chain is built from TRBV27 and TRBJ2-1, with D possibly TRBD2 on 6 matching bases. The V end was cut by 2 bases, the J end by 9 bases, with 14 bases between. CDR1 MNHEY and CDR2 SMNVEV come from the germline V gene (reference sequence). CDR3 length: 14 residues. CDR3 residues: CASSLKTSFGEQFF. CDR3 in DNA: TGTGCCAGCAGTTTAAAGACTAGTTTTGGTGAGCAGTTCTTC.

The CDR3 sequence is CASSVLRGSSSYNEQFF. CDR3 nucleotides: TGTGCCAGCAGTGTCCTGAGAGGGAGTAGCTCCTACAATGAGCAGTTCTTC. The chain links TRBV2 to TRBJ2-1; a weak D match, TRBD2 (5 bases). The ends were cut back, 4 bases at V and 0 bases at J, with 16 bases in the middle. This CDR3 comprises 17 residues. Germline V gene lookup returns CDR1 SNHLY and CDR2 FYNNEI.

The CDR3 coding sequence is TGTGCCACCAGTGACAGGGGGACAGGGAAGCAGCCCCAGCATTTT. Translating it yields CATSDRGTGKQPQHF. J is TRBJ1-5 and V is TRBV24-1; 9 bases align to TRBD1. Germline CDR1 reads KGHDR; CDR2 reads SFDVKD. The CDR3 runs 15 residues. V was pared by 4 bases and J by 7 bases, with 7 bases of the junction left unmatched.

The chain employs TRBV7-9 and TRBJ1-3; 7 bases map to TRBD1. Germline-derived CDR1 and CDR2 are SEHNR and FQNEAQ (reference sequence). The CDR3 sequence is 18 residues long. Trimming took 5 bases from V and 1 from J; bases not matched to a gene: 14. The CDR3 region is CASSDTDRSALSGNTIYF. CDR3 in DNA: TGTGCCAGCAGCGACACGGACAGGTCGGCCCTATCTGGAAACACCATATATTTT.

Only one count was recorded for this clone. Here the CDR3 reads CASINKQNTEAFF. CDR3 coding DNA: TGTGCCAGTATTAATAAACAGAACACTGAAGCTTTCTTT. The V gene is TRBV19, the J gene TRBJ1-1; D is uncertain. This CDR3 region has 13 residues. Germline loops: CDR1 LNHDA, CDR2 SQIVND (reference sequence). Trimming stripped 7 bases from V and 1 base from J, with 10 bases between.

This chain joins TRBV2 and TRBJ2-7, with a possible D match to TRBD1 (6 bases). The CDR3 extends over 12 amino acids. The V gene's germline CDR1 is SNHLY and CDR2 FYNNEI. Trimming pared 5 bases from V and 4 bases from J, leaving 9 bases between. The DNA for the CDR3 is TGTGCCAGCAGTATGGACAGATACGAGCAGTACTTC. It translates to CASSMDRYEQYF.

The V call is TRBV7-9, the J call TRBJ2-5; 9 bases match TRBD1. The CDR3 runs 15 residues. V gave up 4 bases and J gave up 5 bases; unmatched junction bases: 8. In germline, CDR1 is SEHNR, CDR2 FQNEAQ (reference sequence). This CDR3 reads CASSYGQGNMETQYF. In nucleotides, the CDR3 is TGTGCCAGCAGCTACGGACAGGGGAATATGGAGACCCAGTACTTC.

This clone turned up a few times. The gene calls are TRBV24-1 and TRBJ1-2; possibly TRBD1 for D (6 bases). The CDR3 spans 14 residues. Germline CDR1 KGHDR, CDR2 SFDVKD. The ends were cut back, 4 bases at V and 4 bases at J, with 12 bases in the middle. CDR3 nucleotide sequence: TGTGCCACCAGTGACCGGACAGCTTCCTATGGCTACACCTTC. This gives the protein CATSDRTASYGYTF.

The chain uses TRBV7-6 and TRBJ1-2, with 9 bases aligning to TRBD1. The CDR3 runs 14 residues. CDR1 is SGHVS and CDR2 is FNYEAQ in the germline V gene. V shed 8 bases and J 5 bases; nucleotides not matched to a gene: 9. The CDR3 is CASSTGGILYGYTF. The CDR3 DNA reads TGTGCCAGCTCGACAGGGGGAATATTGTATGGCTACACCTTC.

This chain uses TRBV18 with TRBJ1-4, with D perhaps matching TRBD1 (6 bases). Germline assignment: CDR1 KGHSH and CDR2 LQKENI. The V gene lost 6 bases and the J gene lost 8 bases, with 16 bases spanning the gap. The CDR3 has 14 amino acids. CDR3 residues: CASSPPGAAEKLFF. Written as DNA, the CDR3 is TGTGCCAGCTCTCCTCCAGGGGCGGCGGAAAAACTGTTTTTT.

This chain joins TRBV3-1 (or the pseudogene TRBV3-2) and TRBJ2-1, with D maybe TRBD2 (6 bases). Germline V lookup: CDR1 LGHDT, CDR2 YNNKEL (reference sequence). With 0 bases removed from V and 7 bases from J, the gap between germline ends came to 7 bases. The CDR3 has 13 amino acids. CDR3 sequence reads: CASSQEGRNEQFF. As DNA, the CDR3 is TGTGCCAGCAGCCAAGAGGGGAGGAATGAGCAGTTCTTC.

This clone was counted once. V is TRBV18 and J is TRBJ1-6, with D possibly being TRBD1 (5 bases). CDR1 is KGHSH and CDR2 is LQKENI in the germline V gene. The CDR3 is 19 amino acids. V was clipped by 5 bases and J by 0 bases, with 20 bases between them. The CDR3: CASSIWGDLGSSYNSPLHF. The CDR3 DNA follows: TGTGCCAGCTCAATTTGGGGCGACCTCGGAAGCTCCTATAATTCACCCCTCCACTTT.

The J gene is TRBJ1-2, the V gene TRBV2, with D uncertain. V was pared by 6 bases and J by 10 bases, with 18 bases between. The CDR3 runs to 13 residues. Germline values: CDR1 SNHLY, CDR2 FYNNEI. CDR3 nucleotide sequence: TGTGCCAGCAGGCTCGACGGAGGATTGGACTACACCTTC. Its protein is CASRLDGGLDYTF.